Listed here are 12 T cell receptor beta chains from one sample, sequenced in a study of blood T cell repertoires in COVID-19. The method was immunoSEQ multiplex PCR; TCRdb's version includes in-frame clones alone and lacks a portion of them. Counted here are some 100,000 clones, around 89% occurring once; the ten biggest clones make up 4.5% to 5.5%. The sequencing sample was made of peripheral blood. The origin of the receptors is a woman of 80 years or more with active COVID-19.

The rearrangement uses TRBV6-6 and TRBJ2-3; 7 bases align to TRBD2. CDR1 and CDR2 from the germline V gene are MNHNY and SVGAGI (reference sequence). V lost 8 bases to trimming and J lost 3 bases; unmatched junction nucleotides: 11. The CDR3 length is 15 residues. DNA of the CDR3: TGTGCCAGCTACCCTGGGGGGGAAGGGACAGATACGCAGTATTTT. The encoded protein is CASYPGGEGTDTQYF.

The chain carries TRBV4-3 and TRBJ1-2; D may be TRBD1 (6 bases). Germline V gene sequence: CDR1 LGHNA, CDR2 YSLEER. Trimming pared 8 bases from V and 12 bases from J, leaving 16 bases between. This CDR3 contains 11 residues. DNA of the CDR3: TGCGCCAGCGGACGGACAGCGCCGGACACCTTC. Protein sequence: CASGRTAPDTF.

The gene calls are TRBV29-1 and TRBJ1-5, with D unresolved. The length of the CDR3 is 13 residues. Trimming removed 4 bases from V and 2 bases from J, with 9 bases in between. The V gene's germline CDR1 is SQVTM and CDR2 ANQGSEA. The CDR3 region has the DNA TGCAGCGTTGCCGGGAATGGCAATCAGCCCCAGCATTTT. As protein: CSVAGNGNQPQHF.

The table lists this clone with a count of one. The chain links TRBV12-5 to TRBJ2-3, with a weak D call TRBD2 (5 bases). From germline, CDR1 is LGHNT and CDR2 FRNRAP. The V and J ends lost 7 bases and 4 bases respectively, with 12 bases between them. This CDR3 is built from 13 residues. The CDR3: CASAPSEADTQYF. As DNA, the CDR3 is TGTGCTAGTGCCCCCTCGGAGGCAGATACGCAGTATTTT.

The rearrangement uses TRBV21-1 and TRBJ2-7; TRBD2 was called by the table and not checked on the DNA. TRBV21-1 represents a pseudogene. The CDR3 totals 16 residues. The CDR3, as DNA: TGTGCCAGCCTCAATGTAGCGGGAGGGCCCCCCTACGAGCAGTACTTC. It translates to CASLNVAGGPPYEQYF.

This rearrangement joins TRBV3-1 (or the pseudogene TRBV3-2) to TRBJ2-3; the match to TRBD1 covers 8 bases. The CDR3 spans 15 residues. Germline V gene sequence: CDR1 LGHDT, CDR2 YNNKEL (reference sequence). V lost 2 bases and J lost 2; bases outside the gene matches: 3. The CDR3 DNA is TGTGCCAGCAGCCAATGGGACAGGTACACAGATACGCAGTATTTT. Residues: CASSQWDRYTDTQYF.

The CDR3 region has the DNA TGCAGTGCTAGTAACCCCTCTAGCGGGAGGGGGGAGACCCAGTACTTC. Amino acids: CSASNPSSGRGETQYF. The V and J genes are TRBV20-1 and TRBJ2-5; TRBD2 matches 12 bases. Germline CDR1 DFQATT, CDR2 SNEGSKA (reference sequence). CDR3 size: 16 residues. Trimming took 3 bases from V and 5 from J; bases not matched to a gene: 10.

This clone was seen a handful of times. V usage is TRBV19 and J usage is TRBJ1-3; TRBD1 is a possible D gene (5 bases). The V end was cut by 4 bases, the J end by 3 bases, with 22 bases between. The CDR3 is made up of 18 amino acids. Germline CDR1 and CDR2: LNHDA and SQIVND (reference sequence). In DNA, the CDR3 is TGTGCCAGTAGTAGAAGACAGACCATCCCGAGAATTGGAAACACCATATATTTT. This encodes CASSRRQTIPRIGNTIYF.

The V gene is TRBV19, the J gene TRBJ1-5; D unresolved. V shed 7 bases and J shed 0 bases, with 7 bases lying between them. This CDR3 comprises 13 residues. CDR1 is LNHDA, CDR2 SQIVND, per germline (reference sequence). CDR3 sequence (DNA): TGTGCCAGTAAGCGTAATAGCAATCAGCCCCAGCATTTT. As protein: CASKRNSNQPQHF.

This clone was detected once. CDR3 protein: CASSQQGTDTQYF. CDR3 nucleotides: TGTGCCAGCAGCCAACAGGGCACAGATACGCAGTATTTT. This chain uses TRBV2 with TRBJ2-3; D possibly corresponds to TRBD1 (5 bases). V lost 6 bases, J lost 1 base, and 8 bases lay in between. The CDR3 runs 13 residues. Germline V CDR1 and CDR2: SNHLY, FYNNEI.

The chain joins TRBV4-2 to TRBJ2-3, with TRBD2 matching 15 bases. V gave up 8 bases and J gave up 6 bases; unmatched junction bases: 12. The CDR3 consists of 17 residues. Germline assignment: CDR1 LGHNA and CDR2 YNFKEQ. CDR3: CASGGWTSGRAVDTQYF. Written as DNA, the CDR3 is TGTGCCAGCGGGGGATGGACTAGCGGGAGGGCCGTGGATACGCAGTATTTT.

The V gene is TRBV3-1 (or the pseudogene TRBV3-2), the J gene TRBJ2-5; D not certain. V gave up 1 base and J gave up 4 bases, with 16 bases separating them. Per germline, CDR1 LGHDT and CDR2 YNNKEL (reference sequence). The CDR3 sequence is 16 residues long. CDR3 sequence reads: CASSQGADGAGETQYF. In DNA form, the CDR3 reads TGTGCCAGCAGCCAAGGGGCAGACGGTGCTGGAGAGACCCAGTACTTC.